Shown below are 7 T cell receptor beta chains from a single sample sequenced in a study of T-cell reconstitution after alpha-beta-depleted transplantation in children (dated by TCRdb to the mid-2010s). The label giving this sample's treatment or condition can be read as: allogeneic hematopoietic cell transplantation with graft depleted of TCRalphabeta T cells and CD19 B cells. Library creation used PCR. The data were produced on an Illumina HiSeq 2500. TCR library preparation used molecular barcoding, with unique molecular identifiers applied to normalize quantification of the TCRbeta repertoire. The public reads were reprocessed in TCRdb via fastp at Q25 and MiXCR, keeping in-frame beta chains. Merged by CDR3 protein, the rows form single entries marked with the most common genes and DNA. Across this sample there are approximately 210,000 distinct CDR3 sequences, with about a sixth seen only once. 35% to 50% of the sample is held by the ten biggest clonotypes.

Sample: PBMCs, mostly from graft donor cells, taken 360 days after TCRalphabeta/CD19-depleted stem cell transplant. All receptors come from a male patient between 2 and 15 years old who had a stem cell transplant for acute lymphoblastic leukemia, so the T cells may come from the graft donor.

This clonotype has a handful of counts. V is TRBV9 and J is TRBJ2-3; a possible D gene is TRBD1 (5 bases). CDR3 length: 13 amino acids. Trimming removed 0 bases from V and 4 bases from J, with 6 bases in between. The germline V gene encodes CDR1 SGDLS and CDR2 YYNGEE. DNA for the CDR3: TGTGCCAGCAGCGTAGAGGGGCCAGATACGCAGTATTTT. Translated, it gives CASSVEGPDTQYF.

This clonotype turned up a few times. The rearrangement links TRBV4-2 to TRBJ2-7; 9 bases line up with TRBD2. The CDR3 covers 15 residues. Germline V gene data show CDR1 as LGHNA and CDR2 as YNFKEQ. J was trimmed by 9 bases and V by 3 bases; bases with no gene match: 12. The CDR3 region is CASSQVETSGTGQYF. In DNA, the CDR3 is TGTGCCAGCAGCCAGGTCGAGACTAGCGGTACAGGGCAGTACTTC.

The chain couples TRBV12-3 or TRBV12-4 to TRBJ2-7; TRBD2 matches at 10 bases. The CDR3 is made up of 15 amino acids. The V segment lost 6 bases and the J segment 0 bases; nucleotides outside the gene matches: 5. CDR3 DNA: TGTGCCAGCAGCCTAGCGGGGGAGCGCTCCTACGAGCAGTACTTC. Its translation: CASSLAGERSYEQYF.

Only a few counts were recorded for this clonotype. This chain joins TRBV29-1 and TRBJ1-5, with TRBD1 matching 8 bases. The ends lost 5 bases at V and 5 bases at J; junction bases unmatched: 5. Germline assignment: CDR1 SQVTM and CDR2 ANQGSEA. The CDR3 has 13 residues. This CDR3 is CSVMDRADQPQHF. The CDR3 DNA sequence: TGCAGCGTTATGGACAGGGCTGATCAGCCCCAGCATTTT.

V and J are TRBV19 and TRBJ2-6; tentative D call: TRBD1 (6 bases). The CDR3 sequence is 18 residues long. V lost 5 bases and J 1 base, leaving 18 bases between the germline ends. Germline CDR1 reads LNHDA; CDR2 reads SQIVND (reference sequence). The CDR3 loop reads CASSDSHRVPSGANVLTF. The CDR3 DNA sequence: TGTGCCAGTAGTGATTCGCACAGGGTACCATCTGGGGCCAACGTCCTGACTTTC.

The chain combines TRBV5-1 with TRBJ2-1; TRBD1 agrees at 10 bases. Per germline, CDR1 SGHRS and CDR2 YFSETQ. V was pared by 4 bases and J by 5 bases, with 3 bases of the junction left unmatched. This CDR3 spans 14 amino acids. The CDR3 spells CASSGGQGNNEQFF. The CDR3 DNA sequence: TGCGCCAGCAGCGGGGGACAGGGGAACAATGAGCAGTTCTTC.

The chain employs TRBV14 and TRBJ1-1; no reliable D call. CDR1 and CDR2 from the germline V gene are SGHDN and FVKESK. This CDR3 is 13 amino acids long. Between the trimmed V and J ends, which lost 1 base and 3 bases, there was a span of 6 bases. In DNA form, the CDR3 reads TGTGCCAGCAGCCAAGTGGCACACACTGAAGCTTTCTTT. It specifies CASSQVAHTEAFF.